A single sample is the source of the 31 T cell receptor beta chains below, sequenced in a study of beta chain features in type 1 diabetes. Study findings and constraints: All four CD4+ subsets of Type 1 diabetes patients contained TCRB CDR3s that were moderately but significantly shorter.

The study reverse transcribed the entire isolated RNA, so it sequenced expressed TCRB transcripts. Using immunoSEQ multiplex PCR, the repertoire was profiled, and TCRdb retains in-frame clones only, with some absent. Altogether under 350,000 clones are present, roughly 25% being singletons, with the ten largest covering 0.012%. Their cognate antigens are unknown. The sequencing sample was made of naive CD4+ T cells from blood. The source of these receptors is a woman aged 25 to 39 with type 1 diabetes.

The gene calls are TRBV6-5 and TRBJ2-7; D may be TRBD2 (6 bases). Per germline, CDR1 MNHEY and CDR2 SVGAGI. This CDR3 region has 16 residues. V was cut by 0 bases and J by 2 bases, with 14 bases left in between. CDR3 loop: CASSYSSSVHTYEQYF. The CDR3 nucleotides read TGTGCCAGCAGTTACTCGTCTAGCGTACATACCTACGAGCAGTACTTC.

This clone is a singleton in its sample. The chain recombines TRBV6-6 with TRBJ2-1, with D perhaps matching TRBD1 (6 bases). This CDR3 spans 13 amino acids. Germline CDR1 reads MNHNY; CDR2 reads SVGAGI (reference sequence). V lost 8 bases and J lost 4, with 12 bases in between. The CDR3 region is CASRLDRYNEQFF. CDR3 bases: TGTGCCAGCCGGTTGGACAGATACAATGAGCAGTTCTTC.

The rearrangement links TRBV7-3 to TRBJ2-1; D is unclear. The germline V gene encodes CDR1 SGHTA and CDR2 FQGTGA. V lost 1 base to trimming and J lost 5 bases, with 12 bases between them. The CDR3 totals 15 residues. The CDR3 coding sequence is TGTGCCAGCAGCTTAATCGTTGCAGAAGACAATGAGCAGTTCTTC. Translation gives CASSLIVAEDNEQFF.

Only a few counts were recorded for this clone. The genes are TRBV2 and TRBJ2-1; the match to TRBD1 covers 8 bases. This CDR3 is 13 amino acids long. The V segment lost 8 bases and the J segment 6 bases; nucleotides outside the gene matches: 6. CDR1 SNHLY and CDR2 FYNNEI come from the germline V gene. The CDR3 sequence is CASEAGGFNEQFF. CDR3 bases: TGTGCCAGCGAGGCAGGGGGCTTCAATGAGCAGTTCTTC.

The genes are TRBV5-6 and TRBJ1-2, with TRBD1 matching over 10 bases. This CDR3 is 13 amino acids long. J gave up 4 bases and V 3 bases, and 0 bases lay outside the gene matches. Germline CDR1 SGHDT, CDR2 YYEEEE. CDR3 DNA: TGTGCCAGCAGCTGGACAGGGGGCTATGGCTACACCTTC. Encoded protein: CASSWTGGYGYTF.

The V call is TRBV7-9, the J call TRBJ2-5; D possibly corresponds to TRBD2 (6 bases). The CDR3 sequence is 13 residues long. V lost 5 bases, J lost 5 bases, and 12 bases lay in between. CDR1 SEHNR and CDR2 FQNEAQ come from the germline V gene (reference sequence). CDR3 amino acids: CASSPAAGETQYF. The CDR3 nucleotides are TGTGCCAGCAGCCCGGCCGCGGGGGAGACCCAGTACTTC.

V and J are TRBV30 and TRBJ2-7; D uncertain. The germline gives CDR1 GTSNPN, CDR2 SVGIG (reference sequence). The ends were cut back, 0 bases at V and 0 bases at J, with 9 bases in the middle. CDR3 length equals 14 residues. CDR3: CAWSVLGVSYEQYF. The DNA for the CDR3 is TGTGCCTGGAGTGTACTCGGAGTCTCCTACGAGCAGTACTTC.

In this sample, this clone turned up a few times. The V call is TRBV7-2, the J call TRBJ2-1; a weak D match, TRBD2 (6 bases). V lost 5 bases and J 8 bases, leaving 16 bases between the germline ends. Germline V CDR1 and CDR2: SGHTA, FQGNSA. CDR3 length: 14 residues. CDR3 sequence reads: CASSPTRNIYEQFF. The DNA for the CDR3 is TGTGCCAGCAGCCCGACTAGAAACATCTATGAGCAGTTCTTC.

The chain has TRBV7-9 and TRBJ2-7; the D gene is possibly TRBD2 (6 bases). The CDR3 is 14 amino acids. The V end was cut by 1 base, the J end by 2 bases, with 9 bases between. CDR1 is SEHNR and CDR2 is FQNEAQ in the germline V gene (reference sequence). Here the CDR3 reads CASSLGGATYEQYF. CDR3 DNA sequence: TGTGCCAGCAGCTTAGGCGGGGCAACCTACGAGCAGTACTTC.

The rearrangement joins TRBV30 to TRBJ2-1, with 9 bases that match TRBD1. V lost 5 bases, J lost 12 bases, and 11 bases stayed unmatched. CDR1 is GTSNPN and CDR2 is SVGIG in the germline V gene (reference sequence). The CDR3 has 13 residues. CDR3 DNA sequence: TGTGCCTGGGACCTCGGGACAGGGATGGTGCAGTTCTTC. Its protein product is CAWDLGTGMVQFF.

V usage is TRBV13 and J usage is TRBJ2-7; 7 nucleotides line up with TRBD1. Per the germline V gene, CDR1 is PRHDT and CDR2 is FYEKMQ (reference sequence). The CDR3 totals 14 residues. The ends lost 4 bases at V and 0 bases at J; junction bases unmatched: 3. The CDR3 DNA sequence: TGTGCCAGCAGCTACCGGGACAGCTCCTACGAGCAGTACTTC. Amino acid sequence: CASSYRDSSYEQYF.

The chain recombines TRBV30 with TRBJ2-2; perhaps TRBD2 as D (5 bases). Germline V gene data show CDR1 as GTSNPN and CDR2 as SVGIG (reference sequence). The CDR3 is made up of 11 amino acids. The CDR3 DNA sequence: TGTGGTGGGAGAATTACCGGGGAGCTGTTTTTT. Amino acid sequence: CGGRITGELFF.

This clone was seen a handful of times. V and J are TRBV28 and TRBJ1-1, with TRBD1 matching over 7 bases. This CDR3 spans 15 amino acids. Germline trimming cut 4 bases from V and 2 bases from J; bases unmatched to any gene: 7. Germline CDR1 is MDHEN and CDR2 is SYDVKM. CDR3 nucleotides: TGTGCCAGCAGTTCCCCCGGGACAGACAACACTGAAGCTTTCTTT. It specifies CASSSPGTDNTEAFF.

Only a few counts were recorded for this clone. This chain's CDR3 is CASSLAYTGLAGVPAREIQYF. The CDR3 bases are TGTGCCAGCAGCTTAGCCTATACGGGACTAGCGGGAGTTCCGGCGAGGGAGATTCAGTACTTC. V usage is TRBV7-2 and J usage is TRBJ2-4, with 14 bases identical to TRBD2. Germline assignment: CDR1 SGHTA and CDR2 FQGNSA. The V segment lost 0 bases and the J segment 10 bases; nucleotides outside the gene matches: 20. The CDR3 covers 21 residues. Drawing the rest from reference TRBV7-2 and TRBJ2-4, the complete variable domain is GAGVSQSPSNKVTEKGKDVELRCDPISGHTALYWYRQSLGQGLEFLIYFQGNSAPDKSGLPSDRFSAERTGGSVSTLTIQRTQQEDSAVYLCASSLAYTGLAGVPAREIQYFGAGTRLSVL.

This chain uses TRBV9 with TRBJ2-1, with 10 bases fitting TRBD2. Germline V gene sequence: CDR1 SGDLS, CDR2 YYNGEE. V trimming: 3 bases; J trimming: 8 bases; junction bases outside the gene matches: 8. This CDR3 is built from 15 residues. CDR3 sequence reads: CASSAQAGGPHEQFF. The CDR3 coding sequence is TGTGCCAGCAGCGCTCAAGCGGGAGGGCCCCATGAGCAGTTCTTC.

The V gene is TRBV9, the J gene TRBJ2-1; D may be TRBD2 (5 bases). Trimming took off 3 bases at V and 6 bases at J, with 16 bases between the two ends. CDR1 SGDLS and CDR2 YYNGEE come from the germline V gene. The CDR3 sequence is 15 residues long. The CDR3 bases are TGTGCCAGCAGCGCCAACCCCGGGGTGGGCAATGAGCAGTTCTTC. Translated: CASSANPGVGNEQFF. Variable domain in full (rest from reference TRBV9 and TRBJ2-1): DSGVTQTPKHLITATGQRVTLRCSPRSGDLSVYWYQQSLDQGLQFLIQYYNGEERAKGNILERFSAQQFPDLHSELNLSSLELGDSALYFCASSANPGVGNEQFFGPGTRLTVL.

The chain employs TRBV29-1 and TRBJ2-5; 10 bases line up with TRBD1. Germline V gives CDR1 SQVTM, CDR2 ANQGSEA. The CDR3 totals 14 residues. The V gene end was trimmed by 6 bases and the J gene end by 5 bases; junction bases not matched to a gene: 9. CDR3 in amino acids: CSVRQGAASETQYF. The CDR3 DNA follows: TGCAGCGTCCGACAGGGGGCAGCGTCGGAGACCCAGTACTTC.

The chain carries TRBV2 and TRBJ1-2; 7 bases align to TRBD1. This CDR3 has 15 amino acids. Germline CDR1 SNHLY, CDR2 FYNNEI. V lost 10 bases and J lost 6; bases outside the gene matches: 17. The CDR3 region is CAIPTGLTVAHGYTF. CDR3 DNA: TGTGCCATCCCGACAGGGTTAACCGTGGCTCATGGCTACACCTTC. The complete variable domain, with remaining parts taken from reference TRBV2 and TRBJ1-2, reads EPEVTQTPSHQVTQMGQEVILRCVPISNHLYFYWYRQILGQKVEFLVSFYNNEISEKSEIFDDQFSVERPDGSNFTLKIRSTKLEDSAMYFCAIPTGLTVAHGYTFGSGTRLTVV.

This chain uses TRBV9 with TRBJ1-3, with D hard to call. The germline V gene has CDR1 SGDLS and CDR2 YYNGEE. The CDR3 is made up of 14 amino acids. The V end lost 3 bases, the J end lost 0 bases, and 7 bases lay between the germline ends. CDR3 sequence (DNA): TGTGCCAGCAGCGCCGTTTCCTCTGGAAACACCATATATTTT. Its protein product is CASSAVSSGNTIYF. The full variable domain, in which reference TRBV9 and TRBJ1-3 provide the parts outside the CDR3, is DSGVTQTPKHLITATGQRVTLRCSPRSGDLSVYWYQQSLDQGLQFLIQYYNGEERAKGNILERFSAQQFPDLHSELNLSSLELGDSALYFCASSAVSSGNTIYFGEGSWLTVV.

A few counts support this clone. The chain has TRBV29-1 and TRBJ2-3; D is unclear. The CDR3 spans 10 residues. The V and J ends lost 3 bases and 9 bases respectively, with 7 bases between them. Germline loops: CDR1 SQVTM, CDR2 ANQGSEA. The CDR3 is CSVDSQTQYF. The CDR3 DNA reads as TGCAGCGTTGACAGTCAGACGCAGTATTTT.

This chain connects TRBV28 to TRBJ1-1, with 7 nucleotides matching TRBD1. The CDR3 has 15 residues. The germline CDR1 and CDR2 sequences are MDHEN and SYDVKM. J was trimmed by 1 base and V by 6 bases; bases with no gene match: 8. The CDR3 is CASSEHRGRNTEAFF. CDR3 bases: TGTGCCAGCAGCGAGCACAGGGGCCGGAACACTGAAGCTTTCTTT.

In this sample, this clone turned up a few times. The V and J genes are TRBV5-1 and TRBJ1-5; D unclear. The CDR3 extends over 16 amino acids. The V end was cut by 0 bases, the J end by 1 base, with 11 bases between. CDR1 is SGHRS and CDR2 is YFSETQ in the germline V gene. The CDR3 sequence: CASSLVPGISNQPQHF. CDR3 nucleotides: TGCGCCAGCAGCTTGGTACCGGGGATCAGCAATCAGCCCCAGCATTTT.

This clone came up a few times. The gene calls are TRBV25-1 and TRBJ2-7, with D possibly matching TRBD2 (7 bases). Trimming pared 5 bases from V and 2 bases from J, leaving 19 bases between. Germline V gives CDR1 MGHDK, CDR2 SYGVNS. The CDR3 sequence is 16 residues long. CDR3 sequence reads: CASSSPGRGRPYEQYF. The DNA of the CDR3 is TGTGCCAGCAGTTCACCCGGGCGGGGGCGCCCCTACGAGCAGTACTTC.

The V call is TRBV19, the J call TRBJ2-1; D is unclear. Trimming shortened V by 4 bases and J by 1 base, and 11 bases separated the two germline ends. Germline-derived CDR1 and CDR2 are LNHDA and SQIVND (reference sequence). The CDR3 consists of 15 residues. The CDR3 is CASSTSFMSYNEQFF. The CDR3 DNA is TGTGCCAGTAGTACGTCCTTTATGTCCTACAATGAGCAGTTCTTC.

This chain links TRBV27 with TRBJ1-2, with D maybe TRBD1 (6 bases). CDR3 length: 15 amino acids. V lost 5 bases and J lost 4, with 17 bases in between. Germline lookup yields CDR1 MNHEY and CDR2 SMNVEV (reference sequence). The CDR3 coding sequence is TGTGCCAGCAGTCCACAAAGGGGGAGTATCTATGGCTACACCTTC. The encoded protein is CASSPQRGSIYGYTF.

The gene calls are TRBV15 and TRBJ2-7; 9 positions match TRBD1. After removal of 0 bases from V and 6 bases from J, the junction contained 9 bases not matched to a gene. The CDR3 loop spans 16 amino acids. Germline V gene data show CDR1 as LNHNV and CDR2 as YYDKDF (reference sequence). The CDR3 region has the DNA TGTGCCACCAGCAGAGAAGTCCCGGACAGGGGAGGCGAGCAGTACTTC. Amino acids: CATSREVPDRGGEQYF. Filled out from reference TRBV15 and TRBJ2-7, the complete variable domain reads DAMVIQNPRYQVTQFGKPVTLSCSQTLNHNVMYWYQQKSSQAPKLLFHYYDKDFNNEADTPDNFQSRRPNTSFCFLDIRSPGLGDTAMYLCATSREVPDRGGEQYFGPGTRLTVT.

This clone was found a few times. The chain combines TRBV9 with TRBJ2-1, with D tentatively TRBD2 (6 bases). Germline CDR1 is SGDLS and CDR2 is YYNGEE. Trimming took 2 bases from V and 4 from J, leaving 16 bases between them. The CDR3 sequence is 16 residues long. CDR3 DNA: TGTGCCAGCAGCGTCGGGGGACGAGGGGCTTACAATGAGCAGTTCTTC. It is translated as CASSVGGRGAYNEQFF.

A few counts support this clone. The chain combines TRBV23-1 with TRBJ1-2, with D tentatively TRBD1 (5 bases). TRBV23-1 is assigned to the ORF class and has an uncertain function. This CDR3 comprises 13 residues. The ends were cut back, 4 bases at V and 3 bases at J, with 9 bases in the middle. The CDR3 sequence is CASSPQGHYGYTF. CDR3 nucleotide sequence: TGCGCCAGCAGTCCGCAGGGTCACTATGGCTACACCTTC.

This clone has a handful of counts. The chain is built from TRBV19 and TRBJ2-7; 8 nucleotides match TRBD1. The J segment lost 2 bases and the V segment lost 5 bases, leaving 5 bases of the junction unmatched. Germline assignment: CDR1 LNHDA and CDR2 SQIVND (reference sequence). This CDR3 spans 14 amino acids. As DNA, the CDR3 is TGTGCCAGTAGTCCGCGACAGGGGCCCTACGAGCAGTACTTC. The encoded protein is CASSPRQGPYEQYF.

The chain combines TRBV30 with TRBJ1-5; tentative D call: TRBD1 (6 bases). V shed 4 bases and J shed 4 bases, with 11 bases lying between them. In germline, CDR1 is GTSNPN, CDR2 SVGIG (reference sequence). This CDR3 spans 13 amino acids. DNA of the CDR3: TGTGCCTGGAAGCTAGGGGGAAATCAGCCCCAGCATTTT. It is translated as CAWKLGGNQPQHF.

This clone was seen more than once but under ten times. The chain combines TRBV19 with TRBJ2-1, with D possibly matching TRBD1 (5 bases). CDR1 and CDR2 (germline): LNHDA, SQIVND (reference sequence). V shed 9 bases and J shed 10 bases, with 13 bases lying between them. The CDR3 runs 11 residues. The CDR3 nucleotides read TGTGCCAGCAACCTTCAGGGAGAGCAGTTCTTC. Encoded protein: CASNLQGEQFF.